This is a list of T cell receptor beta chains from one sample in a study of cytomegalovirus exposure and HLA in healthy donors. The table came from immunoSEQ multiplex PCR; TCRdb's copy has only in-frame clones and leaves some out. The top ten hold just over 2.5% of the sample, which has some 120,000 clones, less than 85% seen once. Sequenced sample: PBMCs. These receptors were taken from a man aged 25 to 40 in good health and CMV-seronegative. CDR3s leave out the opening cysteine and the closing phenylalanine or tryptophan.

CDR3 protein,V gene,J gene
ASSEAWSVAGASGELF,TRBV6-1,TRBJ2-2
ASSLGLAGKAGANVLT,TRBV18,TRBJ2-6
ASSARTGANEKLF,TRBV11-2,TRBJ1-4
ASSPPTQGWSTEAF,TRBV7-9,TRBJ1-1
ASSEARTGWQPQH,TRBV6-1,TRBJ1-5
ASSLVVAGVYEQY,TRBV5-1,TRBJ2-7
ASSLGGRASVQY,TRBV27,TRBJ2-7
ASGLLEAF,TRBV28,TRBJ1-1
ASSKVGAGEATYNEQF,TRBV27,TRBJ2-1
SVVLRWSAEAF,TRBV29-1,TRBJ1-1
ASSRTVDNEKLF,TRBV19,TRBJ1-4
ASGKASGVGQETQY,TRBV2,TRBJ2-5
ASSPLLGGRGETQY,TRBV7-9,TRBJ2-5
ASSPQRDSSGNTIY,TRBV18,TRBJ1-3
ATGYAYEQF,TRBV27,TRBJ2-1
ASRLQGYGYT,TRBV5-6,TRBJ1-2
ASSRGSSQY,TRBV28,TRBJ2-7
ASSDRRTPVYGYT,TRBV2,TRBJ1-2
ASSQDHFASPLH,TRBV14,TRBJ1-6
ASSQEVGAYSYEQY,TRBV4-2,TRBJ2-7
SSSAGLAGENTGELF,TRBV7-9,TRBJ2-2
ASSLDRTLWEQY,TRBV5-1,TRBJ2-7
ASSVVSTGELF,TRBV9,TRBJ2-2
ASSLKTGLAEAF,TRBV27,TRBJ1-1
SVEGGLNTEAF,TRBV29-1,TRBJ1-1
ASSPAADRVIAGEYEQY,TRBV7-9,NA
ASSGGPKGYEQY,TRBV6-1,TRBJ2-7
ASSLWQGQDSNQPQH,TRBV28,TRBJ1-5
ASSARGVNTEAF,TRBV2,TRBJ1-1
ASTPTDRYTEAF,TRBV19,TRBJ1-1
ASSQGPLAGAYEQY,TRBV4-1,TRBJ2-7
AWHRDRGPGNTIY,TRBV30,TRBJ1-3
ASSSYPSSAPSSYNEQF,TRBV7-8,TRBJ2-1
ASSVVSSGSTGELF,TRBV9,TRBJ2-2
ASSGRALEQY,TRBV13,TRBJ2-7
ASSPPGRFGTGDYEQY,TRBV14,TRBJ2-7
ASSRTSGKQETQY,TRBV18,TRBJ2-5
ASSPGDRAEETQY,TRBV5-1,TRBJ2-5
ASSYLDRGNTEAF,TRBV28,TRBJ1-1
ASSTPGQNTEAF,TRBV19,TRBJ1-1
ASSAGDSSGNTIY,TRBV9,TRBJ1-3
ASSLGVHSTNEKLF,TRBV7-9,TRBJ1-4
ASSPTRGRRLYT,TRBV27,TRBJ1-2
ASSPGQGKNEQF,TRBV18,TRBJ2-1
ASSYPGEVTTEAF,TRBV6-5,TRBJ1-1
ASSGRTVEAF,TRBV11-3,TRBJ1-1
ASSLGDRAGFEQY,TRBV5-1,TRBJ2-7
ASKSRGSSDEQF,TRBV27,TRBJ2-1
AISESGGEEKLF,TRBV10-3,TRBJ1-4
ASSYFSGQPQH,TRBV6-5,TRBJ1-5
ASGSRTGPYEQY,TRBV28,TRBJ2-7
ASRQGRDEQY,TRBV27,NA
ASSLSGSSYNEQF,TRBV7-8,TRBJ2-1